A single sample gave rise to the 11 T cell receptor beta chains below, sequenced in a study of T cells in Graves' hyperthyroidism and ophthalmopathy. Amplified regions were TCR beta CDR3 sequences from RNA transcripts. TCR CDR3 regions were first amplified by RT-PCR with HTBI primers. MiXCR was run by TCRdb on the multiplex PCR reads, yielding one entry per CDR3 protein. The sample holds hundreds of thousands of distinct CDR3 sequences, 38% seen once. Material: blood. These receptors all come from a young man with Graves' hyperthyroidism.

The DNA for the CDR3 is TGTGCCAGCGCGAGGGACAGGGGTTTCGAGACCCAGTACTTC. Its protein is CASARDRGFETQYF. J is TRBJ2-5 and V is TRBV10-3, with 10 positions matching TRBD1. V lost 10 bases, J lost 5 bases, and 10 bases stayed unmatched. Germline loops: CDR1 ENHRY, CDR2 SYGVKD. The CDR3 is made up of 14 amino acids.

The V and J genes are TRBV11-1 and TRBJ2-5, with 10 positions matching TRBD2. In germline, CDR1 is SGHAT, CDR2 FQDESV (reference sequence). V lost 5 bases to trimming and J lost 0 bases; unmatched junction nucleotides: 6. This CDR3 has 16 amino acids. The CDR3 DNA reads TGTGCCAGCAGCCCACTGACTAGCGGGTACCAAGAGACCCAGTACTTC. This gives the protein CASSPLTSGYQETQYF. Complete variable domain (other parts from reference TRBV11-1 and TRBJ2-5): EAEVAQSPRYKITEKSQAVAFWCDPISGHATLYWYRQILGQGPELLVQFQDESVVDDSQLPKDRFSAERLKGVDSTLKIQPAELGDSAMYLCASSPLTSGYQETQYFGPGTRLLVL.

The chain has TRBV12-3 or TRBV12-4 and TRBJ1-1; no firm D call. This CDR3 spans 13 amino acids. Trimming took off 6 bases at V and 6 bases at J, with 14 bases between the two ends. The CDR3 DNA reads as TGTGCCAGCAGCCCGGTCACTACCCCTGAAGCTTTCTTT. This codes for CASSPVTTPEAFF.

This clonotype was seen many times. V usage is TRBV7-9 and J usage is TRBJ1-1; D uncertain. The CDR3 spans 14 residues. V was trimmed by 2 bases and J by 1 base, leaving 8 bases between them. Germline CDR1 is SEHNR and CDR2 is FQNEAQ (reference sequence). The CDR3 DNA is TGTGCCAGCAGCTTAAATCGGCCGAACACTGAAGCTTTCTTT. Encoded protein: CASSLNRPNTEAFF.

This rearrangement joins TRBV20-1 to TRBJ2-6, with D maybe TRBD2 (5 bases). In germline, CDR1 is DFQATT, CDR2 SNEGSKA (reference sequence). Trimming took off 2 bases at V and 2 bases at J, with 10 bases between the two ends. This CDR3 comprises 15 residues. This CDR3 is CSARRPGTGANVLTF. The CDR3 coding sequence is TGCAGTGCTAGACGTCCGGGGACTGGGGCCAACGTCCTGACTTTC.

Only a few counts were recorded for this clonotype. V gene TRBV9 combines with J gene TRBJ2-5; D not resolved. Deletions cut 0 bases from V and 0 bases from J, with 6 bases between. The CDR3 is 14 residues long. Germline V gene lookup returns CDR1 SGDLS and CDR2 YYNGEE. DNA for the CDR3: TGTGCCAGCAGCGTAGCTCCAGACCAAGAGACCCAGTACTTC. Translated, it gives CASSVAPDQETQYF.

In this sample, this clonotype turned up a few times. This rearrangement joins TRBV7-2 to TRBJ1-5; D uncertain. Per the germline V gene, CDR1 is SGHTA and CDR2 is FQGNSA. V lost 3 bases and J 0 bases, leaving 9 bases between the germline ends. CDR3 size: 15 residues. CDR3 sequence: CASSFQVHSNQPQHF. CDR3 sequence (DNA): TGTGCCAGCAGCTTCCAGGTACATAGCAATCAGCCCCAGCATTTT.

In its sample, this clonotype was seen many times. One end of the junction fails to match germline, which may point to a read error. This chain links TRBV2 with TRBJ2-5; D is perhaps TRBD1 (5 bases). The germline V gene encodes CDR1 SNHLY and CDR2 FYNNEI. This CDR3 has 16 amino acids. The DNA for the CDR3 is TGTGCCAGCAGCGAAGGGGCCTACCTTAACCAAGAGACCCAGTACTTC. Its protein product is CASSEGAYLNQETQYF.

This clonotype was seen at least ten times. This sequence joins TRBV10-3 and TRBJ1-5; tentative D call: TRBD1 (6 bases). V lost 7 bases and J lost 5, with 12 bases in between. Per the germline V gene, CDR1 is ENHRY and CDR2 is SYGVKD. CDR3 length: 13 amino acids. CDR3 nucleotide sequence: TGTGCCATCAAGGGTGCAGGGGATCAGCCCCAGCATTTT. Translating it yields CAIKGAGDQPQHF.

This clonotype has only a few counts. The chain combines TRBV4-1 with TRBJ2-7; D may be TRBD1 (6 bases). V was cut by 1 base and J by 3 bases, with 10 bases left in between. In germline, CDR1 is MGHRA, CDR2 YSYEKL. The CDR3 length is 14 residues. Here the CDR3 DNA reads TGCGCCAGCAGCCAAGGACAGGAAAACTACGAGCAGTACTTC. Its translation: CASSQGQENYEQYF.

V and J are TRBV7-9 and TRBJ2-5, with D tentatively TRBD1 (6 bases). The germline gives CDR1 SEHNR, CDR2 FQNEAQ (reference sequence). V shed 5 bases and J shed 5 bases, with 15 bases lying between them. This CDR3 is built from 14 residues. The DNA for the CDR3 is TGTGCCAGCAGCGACGACAGGAAGCACGAGACCCAGTACTTC. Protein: CASSDDRKHETQYF.